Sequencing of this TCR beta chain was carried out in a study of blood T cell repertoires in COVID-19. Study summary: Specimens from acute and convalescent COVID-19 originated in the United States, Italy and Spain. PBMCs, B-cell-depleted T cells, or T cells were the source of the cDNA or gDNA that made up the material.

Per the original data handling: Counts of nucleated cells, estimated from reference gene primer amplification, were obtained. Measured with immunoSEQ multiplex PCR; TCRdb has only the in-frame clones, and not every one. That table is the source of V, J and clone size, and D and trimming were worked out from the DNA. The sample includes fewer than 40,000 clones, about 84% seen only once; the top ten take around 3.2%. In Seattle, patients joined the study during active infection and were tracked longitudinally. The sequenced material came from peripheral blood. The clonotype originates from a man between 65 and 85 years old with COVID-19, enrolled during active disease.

The CDR3 nucleotides are TGTGCCAGCAGCCACAGGCCGGCCGGGGCCAACGTCCTGACTTTC. It yields the protein CASSHRPAGANVLTF. The J gene is TRBJ2-6, the V gene TRBV6-6; a weak D match, TRBD1 (5 bases). The CDR3 runs 15 residues. V lost 6 bases to trimming and J lost 4 bases, with 13 bases between them. In germline, CDR1 is MNHNY, CDR2 SVGAGI (reference sequence).